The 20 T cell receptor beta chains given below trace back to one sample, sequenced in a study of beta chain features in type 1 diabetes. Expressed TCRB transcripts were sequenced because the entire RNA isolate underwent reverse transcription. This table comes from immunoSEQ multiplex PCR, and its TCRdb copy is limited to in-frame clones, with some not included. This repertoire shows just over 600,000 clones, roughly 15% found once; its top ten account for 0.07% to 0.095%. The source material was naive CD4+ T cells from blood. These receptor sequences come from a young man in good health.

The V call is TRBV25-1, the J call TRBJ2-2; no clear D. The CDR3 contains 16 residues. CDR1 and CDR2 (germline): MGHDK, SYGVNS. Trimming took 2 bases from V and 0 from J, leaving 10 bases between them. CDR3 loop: CASSEHGRTNTGELFF. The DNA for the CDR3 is TGTGCCAGCAGTGAACATGGACGGACGAACACCGGGGAGCTGTTTTTT.

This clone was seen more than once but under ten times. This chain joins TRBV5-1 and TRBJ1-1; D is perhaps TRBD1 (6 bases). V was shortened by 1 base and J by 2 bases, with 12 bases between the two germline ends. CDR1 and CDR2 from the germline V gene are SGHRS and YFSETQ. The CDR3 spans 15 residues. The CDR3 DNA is TGCGCCAGCAGCTTGAATCAGGGGAAAAACACTGAAGCTTTCTTT. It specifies CASSLNQGKNTEAFF.

The chain's CDR3 is CASSVGFGNQPQHF. The DNA of the CDR3 is TGTGCCAGCAGCGTAGGGTTTGGCAATCAGCCCCAGCATTTT. This sequence joins TRBV11-2 and TRBJ1-5; D not resolved. The CDR3 covers 14 residues. Trimming cost V 5 bases and J 2 bases, with 10 bases left between them. Germline CDR1 reads SGHAT; CDR2 reads FQNNGV.

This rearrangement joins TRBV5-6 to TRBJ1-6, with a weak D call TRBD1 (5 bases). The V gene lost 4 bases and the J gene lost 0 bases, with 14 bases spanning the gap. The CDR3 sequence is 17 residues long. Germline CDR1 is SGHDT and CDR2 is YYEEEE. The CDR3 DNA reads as TGTGCCAGCAGCGCTGGGACTGGCAGCTCCTATAATTCACCCCTCCACTTT. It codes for CASSAGTGSSYNSPLHF.

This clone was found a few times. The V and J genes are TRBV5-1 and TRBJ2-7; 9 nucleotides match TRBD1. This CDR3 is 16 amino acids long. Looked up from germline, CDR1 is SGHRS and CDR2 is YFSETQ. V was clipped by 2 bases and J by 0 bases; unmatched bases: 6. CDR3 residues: CASSLNRGLSSYEQYF. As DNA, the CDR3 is TGCGCCAGCAGCTTAAACAGGGGGCTGAGCTCCTACGAGCAGTACTTC.

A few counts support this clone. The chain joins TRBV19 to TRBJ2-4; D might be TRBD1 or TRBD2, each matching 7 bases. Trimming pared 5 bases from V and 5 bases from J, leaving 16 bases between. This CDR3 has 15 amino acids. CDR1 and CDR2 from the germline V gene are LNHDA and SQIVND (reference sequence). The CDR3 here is CASSSRRGTENIQYF. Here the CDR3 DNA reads TGTGCCAGTAGTTCGAGGCGGGGGACAGAAAACATTCAGTACTTC.

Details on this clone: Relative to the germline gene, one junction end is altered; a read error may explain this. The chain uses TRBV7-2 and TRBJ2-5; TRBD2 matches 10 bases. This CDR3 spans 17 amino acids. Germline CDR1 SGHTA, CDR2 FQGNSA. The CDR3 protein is CASSLAISGGARETQYF. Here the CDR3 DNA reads TGTGCCAGCAGCCTAGCAATCAGCGGGGGGGCTCGGGAGACCCAGTACTTC.

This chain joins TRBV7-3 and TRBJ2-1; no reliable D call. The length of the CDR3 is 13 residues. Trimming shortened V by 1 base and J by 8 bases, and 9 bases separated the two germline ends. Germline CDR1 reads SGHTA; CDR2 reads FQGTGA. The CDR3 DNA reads TGTGCCAGCAGCTTAAGGACGTTTGATGAGCAGTTCTTC. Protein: CASSLRTFDEQFF.

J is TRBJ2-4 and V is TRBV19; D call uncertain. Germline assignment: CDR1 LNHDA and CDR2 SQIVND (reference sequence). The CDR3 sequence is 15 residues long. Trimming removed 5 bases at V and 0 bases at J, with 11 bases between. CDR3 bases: TGTGCCAGTAGTGGGTCCGGCCTAGCCAAAAACATTCAGTACTTC. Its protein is CASSGSGLAKNIQYF.

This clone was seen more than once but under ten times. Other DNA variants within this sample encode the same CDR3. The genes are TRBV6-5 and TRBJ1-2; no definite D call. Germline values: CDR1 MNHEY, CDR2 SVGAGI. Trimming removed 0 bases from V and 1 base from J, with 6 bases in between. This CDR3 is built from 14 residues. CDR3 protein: CASSYSRDNYGYTF. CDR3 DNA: TGTGCCAGCAGTTACTCCCGGGATAACTATGGCTACACCTTC.

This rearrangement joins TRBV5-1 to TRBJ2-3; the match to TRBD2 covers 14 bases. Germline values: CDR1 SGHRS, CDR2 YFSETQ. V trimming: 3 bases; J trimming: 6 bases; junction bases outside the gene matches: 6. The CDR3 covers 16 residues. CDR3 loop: CASSSGLAGVRDTQYF. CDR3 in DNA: TGCGCCAGCAGCTCGGGACTAGCGGGAGTTAGGGATACGCAGTATTTT.

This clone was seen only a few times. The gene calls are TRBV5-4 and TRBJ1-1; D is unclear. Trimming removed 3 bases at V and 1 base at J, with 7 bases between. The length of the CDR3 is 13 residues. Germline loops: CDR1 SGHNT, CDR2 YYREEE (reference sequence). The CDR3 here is CASSYGRNTEAFF. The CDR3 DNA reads TGTGCCAGCAGCTACGGACGGAACACTGAAGCTTTCTTT.

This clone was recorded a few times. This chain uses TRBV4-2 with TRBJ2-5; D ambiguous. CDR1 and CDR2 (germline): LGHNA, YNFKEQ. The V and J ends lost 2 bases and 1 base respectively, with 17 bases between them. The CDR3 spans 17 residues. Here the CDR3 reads CASSQSPNWEIQETQYF. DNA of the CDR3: TGTGCCAGCAGCCAAAGCCCTAACTGGGAAATCCAAGAGACCCAGTACTTC.

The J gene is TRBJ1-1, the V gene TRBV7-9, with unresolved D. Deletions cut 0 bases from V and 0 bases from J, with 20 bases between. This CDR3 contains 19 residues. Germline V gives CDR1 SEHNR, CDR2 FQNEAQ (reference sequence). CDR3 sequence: CASSLAGFVDTMMNTEAFF. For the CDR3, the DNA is TGTGCCAGCAGCTTAGCAGGCTTCGTAGACACTATGATGAACACTGAAGCTTTCTTT.

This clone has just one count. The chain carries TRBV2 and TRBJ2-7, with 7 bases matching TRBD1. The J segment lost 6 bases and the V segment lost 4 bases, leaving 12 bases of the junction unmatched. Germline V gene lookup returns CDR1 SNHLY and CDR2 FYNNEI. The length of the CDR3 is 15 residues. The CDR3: CASSGQGDVLGEQYF. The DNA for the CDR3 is TGTGCCAGCAGTGGACAGGGTGATGTATTGGGCGAGCAGTACTTC.

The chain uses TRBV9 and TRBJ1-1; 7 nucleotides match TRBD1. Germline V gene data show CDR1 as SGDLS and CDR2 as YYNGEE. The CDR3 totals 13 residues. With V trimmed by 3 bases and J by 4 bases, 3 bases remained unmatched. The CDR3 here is CASSGTGGTEAFF. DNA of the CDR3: TGTGCCAGCAGCGGGACAGGTGGCACTGAAGCTTTCTTT.

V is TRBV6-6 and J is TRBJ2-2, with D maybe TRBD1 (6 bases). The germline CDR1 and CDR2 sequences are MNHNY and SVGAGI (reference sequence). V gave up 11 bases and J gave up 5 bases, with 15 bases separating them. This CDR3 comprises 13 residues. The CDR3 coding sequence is TGTGCCGGGGGCCAGCTCCAGACCGGGGAGCTGTTTTTT. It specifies CAGGQLQTGELFF.

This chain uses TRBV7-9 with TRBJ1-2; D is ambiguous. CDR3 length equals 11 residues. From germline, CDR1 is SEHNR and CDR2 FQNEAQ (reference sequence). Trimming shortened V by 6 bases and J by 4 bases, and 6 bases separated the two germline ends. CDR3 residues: CASSRFYGYTF. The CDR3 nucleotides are TGTGCCAGCAGTCGATTCTATGGCTACACCTTC.

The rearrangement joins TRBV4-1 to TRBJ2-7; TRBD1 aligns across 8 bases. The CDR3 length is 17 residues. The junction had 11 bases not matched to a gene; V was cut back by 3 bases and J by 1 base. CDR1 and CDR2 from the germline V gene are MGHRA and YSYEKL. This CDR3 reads CASSQLSRGPSSYEQYF. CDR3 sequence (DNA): TGCGCCAGCAGCCAGCTAAGCAGGGGGCCATCATCCTACGAGCAGTACTTC.

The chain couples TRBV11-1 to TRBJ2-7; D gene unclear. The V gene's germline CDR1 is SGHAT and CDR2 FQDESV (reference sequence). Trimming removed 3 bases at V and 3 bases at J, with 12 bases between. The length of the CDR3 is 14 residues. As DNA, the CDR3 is TGTGCCAGCAGCTTTGGACCAGAAGACTACGAGCAGTACTTC. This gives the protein CASSFGPEDYEQYF.